This T cell receptor beta chain was captured in a study of T cell changes during pregnancy in multiple sclerosis. Some clones are missing from TCRdb's copy, which holds only in-frame ones; the method was immunoSEQ multiplex PCR. This table holds about 40,000 clones, around 93% found once. With 6 bases removed from V and 8 bases from J, the gap between germline ends came to 19 bases. CDR3 length equals 14 residues. Germline V lookup: CDR1 ENHRY, CDR2 SYGVKD. This receptor was obtained from a female donor in good health, enrolled as a control in a pregnancy study. The rearrangement joins TRBV10-3 to TRBJ1-1; D may be TRBD1 (6 bases). The source was CD4+ T cells from peripheral blood mononuclear cells, collected in the third trimester of pregnancy. The CDR3: CAIRDITGIGEAFF. DNA for the CDR3: TGTGCCATCAGGGACATAACAGGGATTGGCGAAGCTTTCTTT.